The 13 T cell receptor beta chains given below trace back to one sample, sequenced in a study of Ad26.COV2.S vaccination and SARS-CoV-2 variants. Specified treatment: over 15 received Ad26.COV2.S at low or high dose, single or two shots; 5 received placebo; per-sample allocation not given. Each sample was drawn 63 days after the first injection (of vaccine or placebo). TCRdb keeps only in-frame clones here, not all; method: immunoSEQ multiplex PCR. Found here are about half a million clones, 89% of them singletons; the top ten hold 1.5% to 2%. The source material was peripheral blood, sampled in a trial of Ad26.COV2.S vaccine versus placebo. The receptors were sampled from a person aged 18-60 years who received the Ad26.COV2.S COVID-19 vaccine or a placebo.

This clone was counted a few times. V usage is TRBV7-2 and J usage is TRBJ2-7; 7 bases are shared with TRBD2. This CDR3 contains 16 residues. V shed 3 bases, J shed 2 bases, and the junction held 10 bases outside the gene matches. Germline lookup yields CDR1 SGHTA and CDR2 FQGNSA. In nucleotides, the CDR3 is TGTGCCAGCAGCTTTAACCGGGCTAGCGGAACCTACGAGCAGTACTTC. Translated, it gives CASSFNRASGTYEQYF.

This chain uses TRBV11-2 with TRBJ1-2; possible D gene TRBD1, 5 bases. V lost 1 base and J 4 bases, leaving 10 bases between the germline ends. This CDR3 spans 14 amino acids. Germline loops: CDR1 SGHAT, CDR2 FQNNGV. The CDR3 DNA follows: TGTGCCAGCAGCTTAGGGGGACTCGGCTATGGCTACACCTTC. Its translation is CASSLGGLGYGYTF. The full variable domain, completed using reference TRBV11-2 and TRBJ1-2, is EAGVAQSPRYKIIEKRQSVAFWCNPISGHATLYWYQQILGQGPKLLIQFQNNGVVDDSQLPKDRFSAERLKGVDSTLKIQPAKLEDSAVYLCASSLGGLGYGYTFGSGTRLTVV.

The V and J genes are TRBV18 and TRBJ2-1, with 10 nucleotides matching TRBD2. CDR1 is KGHSH and CDR2 is LQKENI in the germline V gene. V lost 4 bases and J lost 5; bases outside the gene matches: 5. The CDR3 runs to 15 residues. The CDR3 sequence is CASSLLLAGDNEQFF. The CDR3 nucleotides read TGTGCCAGCTCACTTCTGCTAGCGGGGGACAATGAGCAGTTCTTC.

The gene calls are TRBV9 and TRBJ1-1, with TRBD1 matching over 8 bases. This CDR3 is built from 17 residues. Germline V gene sequence: CDR1 SGDLS, CDR2 YYNGEE. The trim removed 0 bases at V and 0 bases at J, leaving 7 bases unmatched. In DNA, the CDR3 is TGTGCCAGCAGCGTAGCGGGACAGGCCCATATGAACACTGAAGCTTTCTTT. Protein: CASSVAGQAHMNTEAFF.

As for this clone: Other DNA variants within this sample encode the same CDR3. The chain is built from TRBV7-9 and TRBJ1-3; D remains unclear. V lost 4 bases and J lost 1, with 8 bases in between. The CDR3 consists of 14 residues. Germline CDR1 SEHNR, CDR2 FQNEAQ (reference sequence). The DNA of the CDR3 is TGTGCCAGCAGCTCCCCCGGATCTGGAAACACCATATATTTT. Protein: CASSSPGSGNTIYF. The full variable domain, rest sourced from reference TRBV7-9 and TRBJ1-3, is DTGVSQNPRHKITKRGQNVTFRCDPISEHNRLYWYRQTLGQGPEFLTYFQNEAQLEKSRLLSDRFSAERPKGSFSTLEIQRTEQGDSAMYLCASSSPGSGNTIYFGEGSWLTVV.

The chain joins TRBV5-5 to TRBJ1-1, with D perhaps matching TRBD1 (5 bases). Germline CDR1 and CDR2: SGHKS and YYEKEE (reference sequence). The CDR3 is made up of 16 amino acids. Trimming stripped 0 bases from V and 2 bases from J, with 14 bases between. CDR3 protein: CASSLAWGVINTEAFF. The CDR3 nucleotides read TGTGCCAGCAGCTTGGCTTGGGGGGTCATCAACACTGAAGCTTTCTTT.

J is TRBJ2-7 and V is TRBV4-3; 11 bases agree with TRBD2. Germline CDR1 reads LGHNA; CDR2 reads YSLEER. Trimming cost V 0 bases and J 3 bases; bases outside gene matches: 10. The CDR3 is 18 residues long. CDR3 in amino acids: CASSQDRVASGGNYEQYF. As DNA, the CDR3 is TGCGCCAGCAGCCAAGATCGAGTGGCTAGCGGGGGGAACTACGAGCAGTACTTC.

The chain combines TRBV18 with TRBJ2-1; tentative D call: TRBD1 (5 bases). V was pared by 6 bases and J by 4 bases, with 7 bases between. The CDR3 extends over 12 amino acids. Per germline, CDR1 KGHSH and CDR2 LQKENI. The CDR3 here is CASSPGYNEQFF. CDR3 DNA sequence: TGTGCCAGCTCCCCAGGGTACAATGAGCAGTTCTTC.

This rearrangement joins TRBV7-2 to TRBJ2-6, with no clear D. Looked up from germline, CDR1 is SGHTA and CDR2 is FQGNSA. The CDR3 covers 13 residues. V was pared by 0 bases and J by 3 bases, with 0 bases between. Here the CDR3 reads CASSLAGANVLTF. CDR3 nucleotides: TGTGCCAGCAGCTTAGCTGGGGCCAACGTCCTGACTTTC. Combining the CDR3 with reference TRBV7-2 and TRBJ2-6 gives the whole variable domain GAGVSQSPSNKVTEKGKDVELRCDPISGHTALYWYRQSLGQGLEFLIYFQGNSAPDKSGLPSDRFSAERTGGSVSTLTIQRTQQEDSAVYLCASSLAGANVLTFGAGSRLTVL.

The chain combines TRBV27 with TRBJ2-2, with D unclear. The CDR3 is made up of 13 amino acids. The V end lost 5 bases, the J end lost 2 bases, and 6 bases lay between the germline ends. The germline V gene encodes CDR1 MNHEY and CDR2 SMNVEV (reference sequence). CDR3 in DNA: TGTGCCAGCAGTCCCTATAACACCGGGGAGCTGTTTTTT. Residues: CASSPYNTGELFF.

The chain employs TRBV4-1 and TRBJ2-7; D is ambiguous. V was shortened by 2 bases and J by 5 bases, with 10 bases between the two germline ends. The CDR3 contains 13 residues. Looked up from germline, CDR1 is MGHRA and CDR2 is YSYEKL. As DNA, the CDR3 is TGCGCCAGCAGCCAAATAGGGCTCCACGAGCAGTACTTC. Translated, it gives CASSQIGLHEQYF.

The chain recombines TRBV24-1 with TRBJ1-4; D is unresolved. The germline V gene has CDR1 KGHDR and CDR2 SFDVKD. This CDR3 spans 14 amino acids. V was cut by 5 bases and J by 8 bases, with 14 bases left in between. CDR3 amino acids: CATSGASKGEKLFF. Written as DNA, the CDR3 is TGTGCCACCAGTGGGGCAAGTAAAGGGGAAAAACTGTTTTTT.

In its sample, this clone was seen a few times. V is TRBV7-5 and J is TRBJ2-7; the table's D call of TRBD2 was not tested on the DNA. TRBV7-5 is deemed a pseudogene. This CDR3 is built from 13 residues. The CDR3 is CARSPRRVHEQYF. CDR3 in DNA: TGTGCCAGAAGCCCCAGGAGGGTACACGAGCAGTACTTC.